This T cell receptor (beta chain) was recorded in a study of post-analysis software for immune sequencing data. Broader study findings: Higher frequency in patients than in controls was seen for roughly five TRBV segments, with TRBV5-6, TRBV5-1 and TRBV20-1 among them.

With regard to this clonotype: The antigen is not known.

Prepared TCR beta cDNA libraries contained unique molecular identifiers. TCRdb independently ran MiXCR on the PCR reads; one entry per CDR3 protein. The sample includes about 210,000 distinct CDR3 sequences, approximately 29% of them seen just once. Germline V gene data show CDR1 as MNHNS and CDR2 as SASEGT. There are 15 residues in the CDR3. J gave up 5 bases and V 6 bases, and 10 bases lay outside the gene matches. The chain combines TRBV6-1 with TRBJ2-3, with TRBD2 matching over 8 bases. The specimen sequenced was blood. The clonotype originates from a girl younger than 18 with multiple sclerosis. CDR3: CASRVAGLAGDTQYF. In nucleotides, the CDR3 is TGTGCCAGCAGGGTAGCGGGGCTCGCAGGAGATACGCAGTATTTT.